The present TCR beta chain was sequenced within a study of blood T cell repertoires in COVID-19. Whole-study context: Italy, Spain and the United States were the sources of the convalescent and acute COVID-19 samples.

Authors' processing steps: The authors estimated nucleated cell counts from reference gene primer amplification. Data came from immunoSEQ multiplex PCR; TCRdb stores just in-frame clones and leaves some out. V and J calls and clone size are as listed in that table; D and trimming were resolved from the DNA. The table has around 300,000 clones, 85% to 90% seen once. This CDR3 region has 13 residues. Trimming removed 7 bases at V and 1 base at J, with 14 bases between. Per germline, CDR1 SQVTM and CDR2 ANQGSEA. Those who participated ranged in age from roughly 18 to 100 years and resided in 20 to 30 US areas.

This sequence was found in a woman aged 55 to 70 in a cohort exposed to, infected with or recovered from COVID-19 (not recorded which). V and J are TRBV29-1 and TRBJ2-7; maybe TRBD2 (6 bases). The sequencing sample was made of PBMCs or T cells enriched from blood (not recorded which). This chain's CDR3 is CSARAGASYEQYF. The CDR3 DNA reads TGCAGCGCCCGAGCGGGCGCTTCCTACGAGCAGTACTTC.